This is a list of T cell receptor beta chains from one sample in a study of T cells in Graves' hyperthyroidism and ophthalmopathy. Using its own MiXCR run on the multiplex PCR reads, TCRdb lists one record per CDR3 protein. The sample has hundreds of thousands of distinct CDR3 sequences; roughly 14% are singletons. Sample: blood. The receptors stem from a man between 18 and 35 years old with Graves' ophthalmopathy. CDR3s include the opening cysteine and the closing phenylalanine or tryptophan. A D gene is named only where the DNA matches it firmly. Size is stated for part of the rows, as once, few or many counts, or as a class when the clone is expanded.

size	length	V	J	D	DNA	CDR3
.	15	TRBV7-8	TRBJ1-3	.	TGTGCCAGCAGCTTAGACTACGGCGATGGAAACACCATATATTTT	CASSLDYGDGNTIYF
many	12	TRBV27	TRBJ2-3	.	TGTGCCAGCAGTGAACACACAGATACGCAGTATTTT	CASSEHTDTQYF
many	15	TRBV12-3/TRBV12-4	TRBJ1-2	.	TGTGCCAGCAGTTTAGGGCTCTCGATGGGATATGGCTACACCTTC	CASSLGLSMGYGYTF
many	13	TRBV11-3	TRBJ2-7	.	TGTGCCAGCAGCTTTCCCACCGGCCACGAGCAGTACTTC	CASSFPTGHEQYF
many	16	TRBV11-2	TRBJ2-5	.	TGTGCCAGCAGCTTAGGGTCGCCGGGAATGGGAGAGACCCAGTACTTC	CASSLGSPGMGETQYF
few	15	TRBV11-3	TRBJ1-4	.	TGTGCCAGCAGCTTAGGGCAGGAGGAGAGTGAAAAACTGTTTTTT	CASSLGQEESEKLFF
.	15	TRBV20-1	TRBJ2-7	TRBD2	TGCAGTGCTAGAGATCGACTAGCGGGGACCTACGAGCAGTACTTC	CSARDRLAGTYEQYF
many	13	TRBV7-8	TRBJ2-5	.	TGTGCCAGCAGCCTCAACTCCAGGGAGACCCAGTACTTC	CASSLNSRETQYF
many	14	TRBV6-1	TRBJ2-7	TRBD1	TGTGCCAGCAGCCCGAACAGGGGATTGGACGAGCAGTACTTC	CASSPNRGLDEQYF
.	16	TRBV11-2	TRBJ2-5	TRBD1	TGTGCCAGCAGCAGAGGACAGGGACGACAGGGGGAGACCCAGTACTTC	CASSRGQGRQGETQYF
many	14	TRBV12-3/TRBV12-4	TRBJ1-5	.	TGTGCCAGCAGTTTCGGAGGTTACAATCAGCCCCAGCATTTT	CASSFGGYNQPQHF
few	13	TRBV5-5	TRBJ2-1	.	TGTGCCAGCGCCGGGAGCTCCTACAATGAGCAGTTCTTC	CASAGSSYNEQFF
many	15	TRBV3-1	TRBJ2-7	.	TGTGCCAGCAGCACCCGTGGACGGACTCCCTACGAGCAGTACTTC	CASSTRGRTPYEQYF
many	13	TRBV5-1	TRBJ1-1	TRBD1	TGCGCCAGCAGCAGGGACAGGGTGTCTGAAGCTTTCTTT	CASSRDRVSEAFF
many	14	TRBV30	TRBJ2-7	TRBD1	TGTGCCTGGAGTGTAGGGGCAGGGGGCAATGAGCAGTACTTC	CAWSVGAGGNEQYF
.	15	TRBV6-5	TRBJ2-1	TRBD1	TGTGCCAGCAGTTACCTAGGACAGGGGGCGGATGAGCAGTTCTTC	CASSYLGQGADEQFF
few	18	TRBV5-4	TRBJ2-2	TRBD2	TGTGCCAGCACCCAACGTAACTCTAGCGGGAGGGCCCACGGGGAGCTGTTTTTT	CASTQRNSSGRAHGELFF
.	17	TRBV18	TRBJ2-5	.	TGTGCCAGCTCACCTAAGCCCCTCCTAGCGCACCAAGAGACCCAGTACTTC	CASSPKPLLAHQETQYF
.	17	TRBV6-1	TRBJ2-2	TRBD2	TGTGCCAGCAGTGAAGCGCTCAGCGGGGGATACACCGGGGAGCTGTTTTTT	CASSEALSGGYTGELFF
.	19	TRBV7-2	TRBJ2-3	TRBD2	TGTGCCAGCAGCCTCGGGACTAGCGGGGGGTGTGCTAGCACAGATACGCAGTATTTT	CASSLGTSGGCASTDTQYF
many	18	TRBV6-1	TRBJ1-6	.	TGTGCCAGCAGCCGGGGAGAGTCGGACCAAATATATAATTCACCCCTCCACTTT	CASSRGESDQIYNSPLHF
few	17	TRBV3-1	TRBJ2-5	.	TGTGCCAGCAGCCTCGCGTTGGGCGGGCGCCCACAAGAGACCCAGTACTTC	CASSLALGGRPQETQYF
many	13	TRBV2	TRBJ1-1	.	TGTGCCAGCAAAGGGACGGCGAACACTGAAGCTTTCTTT	CASKGTANTEAFF
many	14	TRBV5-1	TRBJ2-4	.	TGCGCCAGCAGCTTGGGACTCCACAGCGACATTCAGTACTTC	CASSLGLHSDIQYF
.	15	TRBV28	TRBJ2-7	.	TGTGCCAGCAGTCCCCTAGGTAGCGGATCCTACGAGCAGTACTTC	CASSPLGSGSYEQYF
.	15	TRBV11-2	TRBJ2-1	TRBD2	TGTGCCAGCCAACTAGCGGGGGCCCTTTACAATGAGCAGTTCTTC	CASQLAGALYNEQFF
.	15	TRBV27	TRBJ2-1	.	TGTGCCAGCAGTTCCTCGACTATCCCCCACAATGAGCAGTTCTTC	CASSSSTIPHNEQFF
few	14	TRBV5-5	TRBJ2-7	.	TGTGCCAGCAGCTTGTCCCCTGGAGGGCGCGAGCAGTACTTC	CASSLSPGGREQYF
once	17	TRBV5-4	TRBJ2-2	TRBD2	TGTGCCAGCAGCAAGGGACTAGCGGGAGCTAACACCGGGGAGCTGTTTTTT	CASSKGLAGANTGELFF
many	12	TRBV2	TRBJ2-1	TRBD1	TGTGCCAGTGAGGACAGGGGAAATGAGCAGTTCTTC	CASEDRGNEQFF
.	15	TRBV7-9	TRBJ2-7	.	TGTGCCAGCAGTGTTCCCCGGGACGGAGCCTACGAGCAGTACTTC	CASSVPRDGAYEQYF
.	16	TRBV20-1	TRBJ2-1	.	TGCAGTGCTAGAGAAACGCGGCCGAGCTCCTACAATGAGCAGTTCTTC	CSARETRPSSYNEQFF
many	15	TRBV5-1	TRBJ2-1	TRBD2	TGCGCCAGCAGCCCGAGCGGGAGTATATACAATGAGCAGTTCTTC	CASSPSGSIYNEQFF
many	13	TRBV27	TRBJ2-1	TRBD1	TGTGCCAGCAAGGGGACAGGGGGGAATGAGCAGTTCTTC	CASKGTGGNEQFF
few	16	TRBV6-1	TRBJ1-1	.	TGTGCCAGCAGACGTCGATTCCAGGGGCACTACACTGAAGCTTTCTTT	CASRRRFQGHYTEAFF
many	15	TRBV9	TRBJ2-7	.	TGTGCCAGCAGCGGAGGACTTGCTCCGTCCTACGAGCAGTACTTC	CASSGGLAPSYEQYF
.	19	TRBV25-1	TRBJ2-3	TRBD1	TGTGCCAGCAATGAGCCCCCCGGACAGGGAAAAACTAGCACAGATACGCAGTATTTT	CASNEPPGQGKTSTDTQYF
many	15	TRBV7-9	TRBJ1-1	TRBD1	TGTGCCAGCAGCTGGCCGGGACAGGGGAGCACTGAAGCTTTCTTT	CASSWPGQGSTEAFF
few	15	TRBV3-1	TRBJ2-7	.	TGTGCCAGCAGCCTAACCCTGGGGGATAGCGGCGAGCAGTACTTC	CASSLTLGDSGEQYF
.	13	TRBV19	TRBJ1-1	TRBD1	TGTGCCAGTAAGGACAGGGATAACACTGAAGCTTTCTTT	CASKDRDNTEAFF
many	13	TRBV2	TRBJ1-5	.	TGTGCCAGCAGTGACTTTAGCAATCAGCCCCAGCATTTT	CASSDFSNQPQHF
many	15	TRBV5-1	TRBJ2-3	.	TGCGCCAGCAGCTTAGGAACCCGGTTTGGAGATACGCAGTATTTT	CASSLGTRFGDTQYF
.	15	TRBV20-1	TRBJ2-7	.	TGCAGTGCTAGAGGGAAAGGGGGGGGATCCTACGAGCAGTACTTC	CSARGKGGGSYEQYF
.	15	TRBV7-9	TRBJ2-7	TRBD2	TGTGCCAGCAGCTTAAGCGGGGCGGACTCCTACGAGCAGTACTTC	CASSLSGADSYEQYF
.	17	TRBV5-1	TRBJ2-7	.	TGCGCCAGCAGGTGGGGGACTGGGAGGTCCCAAACCTACGAGCAGTACTTC	CASRWGTGRSQTYEQYF
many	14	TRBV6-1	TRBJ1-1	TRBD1	TGTGCCAGCAGAAAAACAGGGGACAGCACTGAAGCTTTCTTT	CASRKTGDSTEAFF
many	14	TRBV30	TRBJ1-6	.	TGTGCCTGGAGTGTGAGGAGGTATAATTCACCCCTCCACTTT	CAWSVRRYNSPLHF
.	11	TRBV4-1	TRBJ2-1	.	TGCGCCAGCACAGGGGCCAATGAGCAGTTCTTC	CASTGANEQFF
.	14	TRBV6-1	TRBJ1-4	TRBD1	TGTGCCAGCACAAAGGGACAGGGGCGTGAAAAACTGTTTTTT	CASTKGQGREKLFF
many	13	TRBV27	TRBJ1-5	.	TGTGCCAGCAGTTTATACAGTAGTCAGCCCCAGCATTTT	CASSLYSSQPQHF
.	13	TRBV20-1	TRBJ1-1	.	TGCAGTGGGGGAGGGCGGGAAATCACTGAAGCTTTCTTT	CSGGGREITEAFF
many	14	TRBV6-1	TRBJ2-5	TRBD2	TGTGCCAGCAGTGACGGGGGGGCGGGGGAGACCCAGTACTTC	CASSDGGAGETQYF
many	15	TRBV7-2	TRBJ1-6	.	TGTGCCAGCAGCTTATGGGGCAGTGATAATTCACCCCTCCACTTT	CASSLWGSDNSPLHF
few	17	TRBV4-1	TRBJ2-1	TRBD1	TGCGCCAGCAGCCACCAAAAGACAGGGGGCTCCTACAATGAGCAGTTCTTC	CASSHQKTGGSYNEQFF
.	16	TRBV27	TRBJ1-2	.	TGTGCCAGCAGTCCCACACCAAGGGCAATTAACTATGGCTACACCTTC	CASSPTPRAINYGYTF